This TCR beta chain was documented in a study of T-cell reconstitution after alpha-beta-depleted transplantation in children. Findings of the study overall: Most T-cell counts and diversity one year after the transplant came from T cells that were newly produced. Day-60 TCRbeta diversity that was high in some patients was derived from surviving recipient T cells and thymic progenitors. Several hundred rapidly expanded clones from non-depleted graft cells reportedly supplied alpha-beta T cells about two months post-transplant.

V lost 0 bases and J lost 2, with 12 bases in between. CDR3 length equals 15 residues. Germline loops: CDR1 DFQATT, CDR2 SNEGSKA (reference sequence). Library preparation (for TCRbeta) was performed with unique molecular identifiers. TCRdb processed the PCR reads anew with MiXCR; each CDR3 protein has one entry. The data hold approximately 32,000 distinct CDR3 sequences, with around 7% observed a single time. This clonotype was counted ten times or more. Its specificity is unknown. The sequence was obtained from a child younger than two who had a stem cell transplant for acute myeloid leukemia, so the T cells may come from the graft donor. Material: peripheral blood, obtained 60 days after TCRalphabeta/CD19-depleted stem cell transplant. V is TRBV20-1 and J is TRBJ2-3; D possibly corresponds to TRBD2 (5 bases). The CDR3 here is CSAREPGLATDTQYF. In DNA form, the CDR3 reads TGCAGTGCTAGAGAGCCTGGACTGGCCACAGATACGCAGTATTTT.